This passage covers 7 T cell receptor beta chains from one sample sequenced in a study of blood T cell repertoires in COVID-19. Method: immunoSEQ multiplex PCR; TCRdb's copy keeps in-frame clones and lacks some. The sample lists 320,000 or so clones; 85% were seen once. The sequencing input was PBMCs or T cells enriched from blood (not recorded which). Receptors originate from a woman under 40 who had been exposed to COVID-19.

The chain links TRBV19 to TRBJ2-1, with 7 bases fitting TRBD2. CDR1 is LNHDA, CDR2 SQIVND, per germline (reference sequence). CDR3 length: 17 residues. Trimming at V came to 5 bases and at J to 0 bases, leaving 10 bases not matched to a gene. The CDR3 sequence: CASSYTAGAPSYNEQFF. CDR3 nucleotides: TGTGCCAGTAGTTACACGGCGGGAGCTCCCTCCTACAATGAGCAGTTCTTC.

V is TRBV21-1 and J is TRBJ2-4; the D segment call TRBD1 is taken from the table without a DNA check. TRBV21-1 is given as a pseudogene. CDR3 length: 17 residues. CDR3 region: CASSKGQEENGKNIQYF. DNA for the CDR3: TGTGCCAGCAGCAAGGGACAGGAAGAAAATGGCAAAAACATTCAGTACTTC.

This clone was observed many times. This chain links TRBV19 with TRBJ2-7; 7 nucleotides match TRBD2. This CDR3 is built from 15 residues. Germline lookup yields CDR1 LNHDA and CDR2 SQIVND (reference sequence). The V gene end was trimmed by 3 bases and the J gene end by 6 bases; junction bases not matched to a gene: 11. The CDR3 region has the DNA TGTGCCAGTAGTATTGATAGGGCGGGAGTCTCCGAGCAGTACTTC. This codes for CASSIDRAGVSEQYF.

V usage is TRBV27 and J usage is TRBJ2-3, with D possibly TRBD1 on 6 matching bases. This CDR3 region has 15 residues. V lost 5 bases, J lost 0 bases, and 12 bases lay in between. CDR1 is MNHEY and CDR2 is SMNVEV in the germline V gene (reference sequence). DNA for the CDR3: TGTGCCAGCAGTCCAGGGACAACTAGCACAGATACGCAGTATTTT. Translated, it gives CASSPGTTSTDTQYF.

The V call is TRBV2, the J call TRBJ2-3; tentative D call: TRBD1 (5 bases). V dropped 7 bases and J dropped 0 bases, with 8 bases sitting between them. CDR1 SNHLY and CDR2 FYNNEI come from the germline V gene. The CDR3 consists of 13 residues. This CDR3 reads CASIAGSTDTQYF. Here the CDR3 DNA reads TGTGCCAGCATCGCAGGGAGCACAGATACGCAGTATTTT. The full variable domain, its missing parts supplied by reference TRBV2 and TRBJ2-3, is EPEVTQTPSHQVTQMGQEVILRCVPISNHLYFYWYRQILGQKVEFLVSFYNNEISEKSEIFDDQFSVERPDGSNFTLKIRSTKLEDSAMYFCASIAGSTDTQYFGPGTRLTVL.

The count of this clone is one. CDR3 protein: CASSPYVREDGYTF. Here the CDR3 DNA reads TGTGCCAGCAGCCCCTACGTCAGGGAGGATGGCTACACCTTC. The V gene is TRBV3-1 (or the pseudogene TRBV3-2), the J gene TRBJ1-2, with D perhaps TRBD1 (5 bases). Trimming removed 4 bases at V and 6 bases at J, with 15 bases between. This CDR3 contains 14 residues. From germline, CDR1 is LGHDT and CDR2 YNNKEL (reference sequence).

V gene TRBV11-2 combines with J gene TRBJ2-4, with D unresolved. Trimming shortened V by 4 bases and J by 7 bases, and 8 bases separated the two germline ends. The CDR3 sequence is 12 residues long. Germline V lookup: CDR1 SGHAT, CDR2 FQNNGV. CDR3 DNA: TGTGCCAGCAGCTCCCTTGAGAACATTCAGTACTTC. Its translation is CASSSLENIQYF.